Listed here are 24 T cell receptor beta chains from one sample, sequenced in a study of cytomegalovirus exposure and HLA in healthy donors. Clones were sequenced by immunoSEQ multiplex PCR, and TCRdb holds only the in-frame ones, with some missing. The repertoire has some 64,000 clones, about 96% of them found once; the top ten carry around 1%. Sequencing was carried out using PBMCs. These TCRs come from a woman younger than 35 in good health and CMV-seronegative.

The V gene is TRBV5-4, the J gene TRBJ2-1, with 7 positions matching TRBD2. Germline V gene lookup returns CDR1 SGHNT and CDR2 YYREEE (reference sequence). This CDR3 has 15 residues. The V segment lost 4 bases and the J segment 5 bases; nucleotides outside the gene matches: 9. The CDR3 here is CASSPPREGHNEQFF. CDR3 DNA sequence: TGTGCCAGCAGCCCCCCGAGGGAGGGGCACAATGAGCAGTTCTTC.

Worth noting for this clone: A read error may account for a junction end that differs from germline. This chain uses TRBV7-6 with TRBJ1-2; D is possibly TRBD1 (6 bases). The germline CDR1 and CDR2 sequences are SGHVS and FNYEAQ. The CDR3 consists of 16 residues. CDR3 DNA: TGTGGCAGCAGCCCTGAAGCCCGGGACACGAGCTATGGCTACACCTTC. Its translation: CGSSPEARDTSYGYTF.

V usage is TRBV5-6 and J usage is TRBJ2-1; TRBD2 matches 8 bases. Trimming at V came to 4 bases and at J to 0 bases, leaving 6 bases not matched to a gene. Germline assignment: CDR1 SGHDT and CDR2 YYEEEE. This CDR3 comprises 16 residues. For the CDR3, the DNA is TGTGCCAGCAGCACTATAGCGGGGAGCTCCTACAATGAGCAGTTCTTC. Translated: CASSTIAGSSYNEQFF. Combining the CDR3 with reference TRBV5-6 and TRBJ2-1 gives the whole variable domain DAGVTQSPTHLIKTRGQQVTLRCSPKSGHDTVSWYQQALGQGPQFIFQYYEEEERQRGNFPDRFSGHQFPNYSSELNVNALLLGDSALYLCASSTIAGSSYNEQFFGPGTRLTVL.

Concerning this clone itself: Germline is not matched at one junction end, which may reflect a read error. This chain uses TRBV7-7 with TRBJ2-5; D may be TRBD1 (6 bases). The CDR3 runs to 12 residues. Germline V CDR1 and CDR2: SSHAT, FNYEAQ (reference sequence). CDR3 in amino acids: CASSPQGETQYF. The CDR3, as DNA: TGTGCTAGCAGCCCCCAGGGGGAGACCCAGTACTTC.

This chain joins TRBV12-2 and TRBJ2-7; the tabulated D call, TRBD2, remains unverified against the DNA. TRBV12-2 is annotated as a pseudogene. The CDR3 contains 13 residues. The CDR3 DNA sequence: TGTGCAAGTCGACCGGGAGGGATCTACGAGCAGTACTTC. It translates to CASRPGGIYEQYF.

This clone was observed once. V usage is TRBV5-4 and J usage is TRBJ2-2, with 9 bases that match TRBD1. The CDR3 runs to 17 residues. The V gene end was trimmed by 4 bases and the J gene end by 1 base; junction bases not matched to a gene: 8. The germline V gene encodes CDR1 SGHNT and CDR2 YYREEE (reference sequence). CDR3 sequence (DNA): TGTGCCAGCAGCGAACTTCGACAGGGGGGGAACACCGGGGAGCTGTTTTTT. Translation: CASSELRQGGNTGELFF.

The rearrangement links TRBV7-9 to TRBJ2-1, with 12 bases fitting TRBD2. CDR3 length equals 16 residues. Germline trimming cut 6 bases from V and 6 bases from J; bases unmatched to any gene: 9. Germline values: CDR1 SEHNR, CDR2 FQNEAQ (reference sequence). The CDR3 loop is CASSWGPGLAGNEQFF. Here the CDR3 DNA reads TGTGCCAGCAGTTGGGGGCCGGGACTAGCGGGCAATGAGCAGTTCTTC.

The chain employs TRBV5-4 and TRBJ2-5, with 11 bases fitting TRBD2. The CDR3 has 18 amino acids. Germline V gene sequence: CDR1 SGHNT, CDR2 YYREEE (reference sequence). Trimming removed 4 bases from V and 4 bases from J; junction bases left unmatched: 15. The CDR3 DNA is TGTGCCAGCAGCCCACCCCGGACTAGCGGGCGGGGGCGAGAGACCCAGTACTTC. This codes for CASSPPRTSGRGRETQYF. The full variable domain, its missing parts supplied by reference TRBV5-4 and TRBJ2-5, is ETGVTQSPTHLIKTRGQQVTLRCSSQSGHNTVSWYQQALGQGPQFIFQYYREEENGRGNFPPRFSGLQFPNYSSELNVNALELDDSALYLCASSPPRTSGRGRETQYFGPGTRLLVL.

The chain is built from TRBV5-6 and TRBJ2-7, with a weak D call TRBD1 (5 bases). There are 13 residues in the CDR3. V dropped 4 bases and J dropped 1 base, with 9 bases sitting between them. Germline assignment: CDR1 SGHDT and CDR2 YYEEEE. CDR3 sequence: CASSGYRSYEQYF. CDR3 in DNA: TGTGCCAGCAGCGGGTACAGGTCCTACGAGCAGTACTTC.

V and J are TRBV9 and TRBJ1-1, with unresolved D. Germline-derived CDR1 and CDR2 are SGDLS and YYNGEE. This CDR3 comprises 17 residues. Between the trimmed V and J ends, which lost 3 bases and 0 bases, there was a span of 18 bases. Here the CDR3 DNA reads TGTGCCAGCAGCGCGCGTGGGCAGACAAGATTGAACACTGAAGCTTTCTTT. Translating gives CASSARGQTRLNTEAFF.

The chain has TRBV11-1 and TRBJ2-7; 8 bases match TRBD2. Unmatched junction bases numbered 7, after V lost 5 bases and J lost 7 bases. The CDR3 is made up of 13 amino acids. Germline V gene data show CDR1 as SGHAT and CDR2 as FQDESV (reference sequence). The CDR3: CASSQSGSREQYF. The DNA for the CDR3 is TGTGCCAGCAGCCAAAGCGGGAGTCGGGAGCAGTACTTC.

V usage is TRBV4-1 and J usage is TRBJ2-1; no reliable D call. Per the germline V gene, CDR1 is MGHRA and CDR2 is YSYEKL. V lost 3 bases and J lost 4, with 19 bases in between. This CDR3 comprises 17 residues. The CDR3 DNA sequence: TGCGCCAGCAGCCAGCCCCATGGCCCGAAAAAGTACAATGAGCAGTTCTTC. Its protein is CASSQPHGPKKYNEQFF.

The V call is TRBV6-5, the J call TRBJ2-7; 8 positions agree with TRBD2. J gave up 6 bases and V 10 bases, and 14 bases lay outside the gene matches. The CDR3 spans 14 residues. Per germline, CDR1 MNHEY and CDR2 SVGAGI. The CDR3 sequence is CATSRAGTRGEQYF. The CDR3 DNA is TGTGCCACGAGCCGGGCCGGGACTAGAGGCGAGCAGTACTTC.

The V and J genes are TRBV7-9 and TRBJ2-1, with 8 bases matching TRBD2. Germline V gene data show CDR1 as SEHNR and CDR2 as FQNEAQ (reference sequence). This CDR3 comprises 17 residues. V lost 4 bases, J lost 2 bases, and 10 bases stayed unmatched. Here the CDR3 reads CASSSSARGGPYNEQFF. In nucleotides, the CDR3 is TGTGCCAGCAGCTCCTCAGCCCGGGGGGGACCCTACAATGAGCAGTTCTTC. The full variable domain, with the rest looked up from reference TRBV7-9 and TRBJ2-1, is DTGVSQNPRHKITKRGQNVTFRCDPISEHNRLYWYRQTLGQGPEFLTYFQNEAQLEKSRLLSDRFSAERPKGSFSTLEIQRTEQGDSAMYLCASSSSARGGPYNEQFFGPGTRLTVL.

The chain uses TRBV4-1 and TRBJ2-5, with 7 bases aligning to TRBD1. This CDR3 is built from 16 residues. The germline gives CDR1 MGHRA, CDR2 YSYEKL. The V gene end was trimmed by 2 bases and the J gene end by 1 base; junction bases not matched to a gene: 7. The CDR3 nucleotides are TGCGCCAGCAGCCAAACCCGCCGGACAGGCCAAGAGACCCAGTACTTC. Translated, it gives CASSQTRRTGQETQYF.

This chain joins TRBV7-7 and TRBJ2-5, with 7 bases fitting TRBD1. Losses at the gene ends were 5 bases for V and 3 bases for J; bases not matched to a gene: 9. The CDR3 is made up of 15 amino acids. The germline V gene encodes CDR1 SSHAT and CDR2 FNYEAQ (reference sequence). The CDR3: CASSPNPGTEETQYF. The CDR3 coding sequence is TGTGCCAGCAGCCCGAACCCAGGGACAGAAGAGACCCAGTACTTC.

This chain uses TRBV28 with TRBJ2-7; tentatively, D is TRBD2 (7 bases). The CDR3 has 16 amino acids. Germline CDR1 and CDR2: MDHEN and SYDVKM. V lost 6 bases and J lost 1, with 19 bases in between. This CDR3 is CASSLGGSGTSYEQYF. As DNA, the CDR3 is TGTGCCAGCAGCCTCGGGGGGTCAGGGACATCCTACGAGCAGTACTTC.

This clone was recorded only once. This chain connects TRBV7-3 to TRBJ2-1, with 8 bases matching TRBD1. CDR3 length equals 17 residues. Germline CDR1 and CDR2: SGHTA and FQGTGA. V lost 1 base, J lost 8 bases, and 13 bases stayed unmatched. The CDR3 here is CASSLRAPGQALDEQFF. The CDR3 DNA follows: TGTGCCAGCAGCTTAAGGGCACCGGGACAGGCTTTGGATGAGCAGTTCTTC.

The chain links TRBV7-3 to TRBJ2-1; D might be TRBD2 (7 bases). V was pared by 0 bases and J by 8 bases, with 20 bases between. Looked up from germline, CDR1 is SGHTA and CDR2 is FQGTGA. There are 17 residues in the CDR3. The CDR3 loop reads CASSLTLMGPGGDEQFF. CDR3 bases: TGTGCCAGCAGCTTAACGTTAATGGGCCCGGGGGGCGATGAGCAGTTCTTC.

This clone was seen only once. The gene calls are TRBV7-2 and TRBJ2-1; a weak D match, TRBD1 (5 bases). The CDR3 covers 16 residues. Trimming removed 2 bases at V and 2 bases at J, with 13 bases between. The germline V gene has CDR1 SGHTA and CDR2 FQGNSA. CDR3 residues: CASSLQGLVTYNEQFF. The CDR3 nucleotides are TGTGCCAGCAGCTTACAGGGTTTGGTTACCTACAATGAGCAGTTCTTC. Based on the CDR3 plus reference TRBV7-2 and TRBJ2-1, the full variable domain is GAGVSQSPSNKVTEKGKDVELRCDPISGHTALYWYRQSLGQGLEFLIYFQGNSAPDKSGLPSDRFSAERTGGSVSTLTIQRTQQEDSAVYLCASSLQGLVTYNEQFFGPGTRLTVL.

This clone was seen just once. The V gene is TRBV2, the J gene TRBJ1-5, with a possible D match to TRBD1 (6 bases). The CDR3 has 15 residues. The V end was cut by 8 bases, the J end by 7 bases, with 21 bases between. Germline V CDR1 and CDR2: SNHLY, FYNNEI. The CDR3 sequence is CASSPGGGRSQPQHF. In DNA, the CDR3 is TGTGCCAGCTCTCCGGGTGGGGGCAGAAGCCAGCCCCAGCATTTT.

V usage is TRBV6-4 and J usage is TRBJ2-1; 10 bases match TRBD2. V dropped 0 bases and J dropped 6; count of bases not matched to a gene: 2. There are 15 residues in the CDR3. Germline-derived CDR1 and CDR2 are MRHNA and SNTAGT. The CDR3 region is CASSDSLAGFNEQFF. Here the CDR3 DNA reads TGTGCCAGCAGTGACTCACTAGCGGGGTTCAATGAGCAGTTCTTC.

The rearrangement uses TRBV19 and TRBJ2-1; TRBD1 might be the D (7 bases). The CDR3 has 15 amino acids. CDR1 is LNHDA and CDR2 is SQIVND in the germline V gene (reference sequence). Trimming shortened V by 2 bases and J by 7 bases, and 15 bases separated the two germline ends. This chain's CDR3 is CASSIIEEGANEQFF. CDR3 nucleotide sequence: TGTGCCAGTAGTATAATTGAGGAGGGGGCTAATGAGCAGTTCTTC.

This chain uses TRBV4-1 with TRBJ1-1; no clear D. V lost 4 bases and J 6 bases, leaving 12 bases between the germline ends. The CDR3 loop spans 13 amino acids. The germline V gene encodes CDR1 MGHRA and CDR2 YSYEKL. The CDR3 nucleotides read TGCGCCAGCAGCCCACGCGGCTCCCCTGAAGCTTTCTTT. Translated: CASSPRGSPEAFF.